This T cell receptor (beta chain) was sequenced during a study of beta chain features in type 1 diabetes. Broader study findings: Type 1 diabetes patients showed a moderate but significant shortening of TCRB CDR3s in all four CD4+ subsets.

V lost 6 bases and J lost 4; bases outside the gene matches: 7. The CDR3 loop spans 15 amino acids. The germline V gene has CDR1 SNHLY and CDR2 FYNNEI. Details on this clone: The antigen is unknown.

The isolated RNA, all of it, was reverse transcribed, so expressed TCRB transcripts were what got sequenced. Using immunoSEQ multiplex PCR, the repertoire was profiled, and TCRdb retains in-frame clones only, with some absent. The sample lists hundreds of thousands of clones, 15% occurring once. The source is a young man with type 1 diabetes. The rearrangement joins TRBV2 to TRBJ2-1; 9 bases fit TRBD1. Source material: naive CD4+ T cells from blood. CDR3 coding DNA: TGTGCCAGCAGCGTCCAGGGACAGGGATACAATGAGCAGTTCTTC. Protein sequence: CASSVQGQGYNEQFF.